A single sample gave rise to the 16 T cell receptor beta chains below, sequenced in a study of cytomegalovirus exposure and HLA in healthy donors. In the PCR, 60 Vbeta and 13 Jbeta primers were used. Measured with immunoSEQ multiplex PCR; TCRdb has only the in-frame clones, and not every one. The sample shows some 150,000 clones, 70% to 80% of them seen only once. Sequencing was done on a sample of PBMCs. The receptors shown here come from a female donor in good health and CMV-seropositive.

The V call is TRBV5-1, the J call TRBJ2-1; TRBD2 might be the D (5 bases). The CDR3 is 11 amino acids. V lost 7 bases and J 8 bases, leaving 10 bases between the germline ends. Germline-derived CDR1 and CDR2 are SGHRS and YFSETQ. The CDR3 nucleotides are TGCGCCAGCCTGACTATCCATGAGCAGTTCTTC. Translation gives CASLTIHEQFF. Full variable domain (remainder filled in from reference TRBV5-1 and TRBJ2-1): KAGVTQTPRYLIKTRGQQVTLSCSPISGHRSVSWYQQTPGQGLQFLFEYFSETQRNKGNFPGRFSGRQFSNSRSEMNVSTLELGDSALYLCASLTIHEQFFGPGTRLTVL.

A note on this clone: At one end the junction does not follow the germline gene, possibly because of a read error. J is TRBJ1-2 and V is TRBV18; possible D gene TRBD1, 6 bases. Germline V lookup: CDR1 KGHSH, CDR2 LQKENI. The CDR3 extends over 14 amino acids. In DNA form, the CDR3 reads TGTGCCAGCGCTGACGCAGGGGCTTTTAATTCCCTACCCTTC. Translation gives CASADAGAFNSLPF.

The V gene is TRBV5-6, the J gene TRBJ2-3, with a tentative D call TRBD1 (6 bases). V lost 0 bases and J lost 3, with 8 bases in between. Looked up from germline, CDR1 is SGHDT and CDR2 is YYEEEE. This CDR3 comprises 14 residues. CDR3 nucleotide sequence: TGTGCCAGCAGCTTGGGGACAGAAACAGATACGCAGTATTTT. Translating gives CASSLGTETDTQYF.

V is TRBV6-5 and J is TRBJ1-6; no firm D call. Germline V gives CDR1 MNHEY, CDR2 SVGAGI. This CDR3 has 13 amino acids. Trimming shortened V by 3 bases and J by 10 bases, and 10 bases separated the two germline ends. CDR3 nucleotides: TGTGCCAGCAGTTATGGCCCCATCTCACCCCTCCACTTT. It encodes CASSYGPISPLHF.

The chain joins TRBV29-1 to TRBJ2-6; D not resolved. Germline CDR1 is SQVTM and CDR2 is ANQGSEA. CDR3 length equals 13 residues. The ends were cut back, 6 bases at V and 1 base at J, with 7 bases in the middle. CDR3 DNA sequence: TGCAGCGTCAGTTTTTCTGGGGCCAACGTCCTGACTTTC. Protein product: CSVSFSGANVLTF.

This clone was observed once. This sequence joins TRBV5-1 and TRBJ2-3; no firm D call. Germline lookup yields CDR1 SGHRS and CDR2 YFSETQ. This CDR3 comprises 14 residues. Trimming left V 5 bases short and J 2 bases short, with 12 bases between. The DNA for the CDR3 is TGCGCCAGCAGTCTACCTAATCCCACAGATACGCAGTATTTT. It translates to CASSLPNPTDTQYF.

This chain links TRBV27 with TRBJ2-7; 13 positions match TRBD2. Germline V gives CDR1 MNHEY, CDR2 SMNVEV (reference sequence). There are 15 residues in the CDR3. V dropped 5 bases and J dropped 5; count of bases not matched to a gene: 6. CDR3 region: CASSRGTSGTHEQYF. In nucleotides, the CDR3 is TGTGCCAGCAGTCGCGGGACTAGCGGGACCCACGAGCAGTACTTC.

This clone was found a few times. The CDR3: CASANGVSYEQYF. CDR3 DNA sequence: TGTGCCAGCGCTAACGGTGTCTCCTACGAGCAGTACTTC. The chain uses TRBV7-9 and TRBJ2-7; D is ambiguous. This CDR3 has 13 residues. The V end lost 8 bases, the J end lost 0 bases, and 11 bases lay between the germline ends. Germline V gene data show CDR1 as SEHNR and CDR2 as FQNEAQ (reference sequence).

The gene calls are TRBV5-1 and TRBJ1-2, with 7 positions matching TRBD1. Germline V gene data show CDR1 as SGHRS and CDR2 as YFSETQ. Germline trimming cut 3 bases from V and 4 bases from J; bases unmatched to any gene: 6. This CDR3 is built from 14 residues. DNA for the CDR3: TGCGCCAGCAGCTCCGGACAGGCCCGCTATGGCTACACCTTC. Translation gives CASSSGQARYGYTF.

This clone was counted a few times. The gene calls are TRBV6-1 and TRBJ1-1; a weak D match, TRBD1 (5 bases). V was clipped by 10 bases and J by 3 bases, with 12 bases between them. Germline values: CDR1 MNHNS, CDR2 SASEGT. CDR3 length: 12 amino acids. Here the CDR3 reads CAIAEGYTEAFF. The CDR3, as DNA: TGTGCCATAGCGGAGGGGTACACTGAAGCTTTCTTT.

V and J are TRBV5-1 and TRBJ2-5; 11 bases map to TRBD2. V shed 3 bases, J shed 2 bases, and the junction held 3 bases outside the gene matches. The CDR3 sequence is 15 residues long. CDR1 and CDR2 (germline): SGHRS, YFSETQ. This CDR3 reads CASSSSGGRQETQYF. The DNA for the CDR3 is TGCGCCAGCAGCTCTAGCGGGGGGAGACAAGAGACCCAGTACTTC.

The chain employs TRBV28 and TRBJ2-5; D uncertain. The J call may be wrong; the DNA end is better matched by TRBJ2-7. The CDR3 spans 13 residues. CDR1 is MDHEN, CDR2 SYDVKM, per germline. In DNA form, the CDR3 reads TGTGCCAGTGGCGGCAGTCCCTCCTACGAGCAGTACTTC. Translation gives CASGGSPSYEQYF.

This clone was counted between two and nine times. This sequence joins TRBV18 and TRBJ1-1; 11 bases are shared with TRBD1. The CDR3 has 14 residues. Looked up from germline, CDR1 is KGHSH and CDR2 is LQKENI. The ends lost 5 bases at V and 4 bases at J; junction bases unmatched: 3. The CDR3 DNA reads as TGTGCCAGCTCATCCGGACAGGGGGCCACTGAAGCTTTCTTT. Its translation: CASSSGQGATEAFF.

The rearrangement uses TRBV14 and TRBJ2-5; D not certain. The V and J ends lost 2 bases and 9 bases respectively, with 13 bases between them. The CDR3 has 13 amino acids. Per germline, CDR1 SGHDN and CDR2 FVKESK. The CDR3 DNA sequence: TGTGCCAGCAGCCAACAGGTCCTGGGCGCCCAGTACTTC. This translates into CASSQQVLGAQYF.

This clone was seen a handful of times. V usage is TRBV10-2 and J usage is TRBJ2-7, with a weak D call TRBD2 (7 bases). Deletions cut 6 bases from V and 5 bases from J, with 8 bases between. The CDR3 extends over 11 amino acids. Germline V gene lookup returns CDR1 WSHSY and CDR2 SAAADI. CDR3 sequence (DNA): TGCGCCAGCAGGGGGGGGCACGAGCAGTACTTC. Amino acids: CASRGGHEQYF.

The gene calls are TRBV11-2 and TRBJ1-1, with a tentative D call TRBD1 (6 bases). The length of the CDR3 is 13 residues. Looked up from germline, CDR1 is SGHAT and CDR2 is FQNNGV. V was cut by 6 bases and J by 5 bases, with 13 bases left in between. Here the CDR3 reads CASRISGATEAFF. Here the CDR3 DNA reads TGTGCCAGCAGGATATCAGGGGCGACTGAAGCTTTCTTT.